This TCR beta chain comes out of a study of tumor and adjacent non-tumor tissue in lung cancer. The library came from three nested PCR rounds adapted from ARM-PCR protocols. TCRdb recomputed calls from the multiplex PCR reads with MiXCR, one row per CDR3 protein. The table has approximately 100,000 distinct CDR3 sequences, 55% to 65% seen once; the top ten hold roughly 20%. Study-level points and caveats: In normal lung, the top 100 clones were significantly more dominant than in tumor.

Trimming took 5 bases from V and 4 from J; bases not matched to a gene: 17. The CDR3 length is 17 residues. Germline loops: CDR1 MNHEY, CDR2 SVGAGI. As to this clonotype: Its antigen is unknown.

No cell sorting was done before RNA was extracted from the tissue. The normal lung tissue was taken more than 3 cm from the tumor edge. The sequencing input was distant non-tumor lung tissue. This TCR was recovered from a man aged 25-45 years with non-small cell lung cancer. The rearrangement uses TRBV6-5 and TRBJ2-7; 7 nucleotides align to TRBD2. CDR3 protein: CASSRDTSVLSSYEQYF. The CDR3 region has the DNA TGTGCCAGCAGTCGAGACACTAGCGTCCTGAGCTCATACGAGCAGTACTTC.